This T cell receptor (beta chain) emerged from a study of CD8+ T cells in alopecia areata. Study conclusions and caveats: Normal skin's resident alphabeta T cells are also sequenced in scalp samples. Unlike in mice, where it was clearer, TCR sharing across patients was less clear, possibly HLA-related.

In each case, RNA was isolated and then reverse transcribed into cDNA as the sequencing template. Assay used: immunoSEQ multiplex PCR; TCRdb lists only in-frame clones, some missing. The data hold fewer than 200,000 clones, with 50% to 60% observed a single time. As for this clone: Its specificity is unknown.

The CDR3 contains 14 residues. Per germline, CDR1 SNHLY and CDR2 FYNNEI. The ends lost 7 bases at V and 1 base at J; junction bases unmatched: 6. Source: CD4+ T cells sorted from blood, taken at week 0. The genes are TRBV2 and TRBJ1-1; TRBD1 aligns across 7 bases. This clonotype was sampled from a human donor with alopecia areata. The CDR3 DNA sequence: TGTGCCAGCAATGTGGGACAGCAGAACACTGAAGCTTTCTTT. It yields the protein CASNVGQQNTEAFF.